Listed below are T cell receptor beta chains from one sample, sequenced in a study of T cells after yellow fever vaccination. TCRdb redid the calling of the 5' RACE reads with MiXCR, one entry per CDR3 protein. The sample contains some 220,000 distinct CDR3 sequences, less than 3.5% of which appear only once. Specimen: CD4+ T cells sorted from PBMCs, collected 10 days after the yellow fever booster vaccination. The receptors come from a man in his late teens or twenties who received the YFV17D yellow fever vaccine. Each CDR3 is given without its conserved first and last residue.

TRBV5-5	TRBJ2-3	ASSLVGGGGADTQY
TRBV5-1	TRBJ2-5	ASSLYNLAGYQETQY
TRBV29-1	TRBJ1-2	SEGGDYGYT
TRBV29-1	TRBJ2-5	SVEATEQETQY
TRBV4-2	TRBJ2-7	ASSQVVGSRYEQY
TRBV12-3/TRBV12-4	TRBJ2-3	ASSLIGSGGADTQY
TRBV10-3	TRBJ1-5	AISGNTNQPQH
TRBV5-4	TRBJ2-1	ASSWDREFYNEQF
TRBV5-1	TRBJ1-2	ASSSSLARGGWGYT
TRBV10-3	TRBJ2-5	AITQELQETQY
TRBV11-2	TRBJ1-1	ASRHTGTEAF
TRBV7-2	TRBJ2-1	ASSSRWGGGNNEQF
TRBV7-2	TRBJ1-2	ASSPPRAYGYT
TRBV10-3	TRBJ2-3	AISEPGGSGGTDTQY
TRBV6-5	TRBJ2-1	ASSVGGGPFYEQF
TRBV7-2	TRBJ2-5	ASSLQYQETQY
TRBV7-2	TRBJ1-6	ASSSGVSYNSPLH
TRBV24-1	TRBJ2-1	ATSGPGLGLF
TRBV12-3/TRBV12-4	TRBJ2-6	ASSFWGAQISGANVLT
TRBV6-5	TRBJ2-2	ASSGAGAANTGELF
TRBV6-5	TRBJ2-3	ASSYGSPGDTQY
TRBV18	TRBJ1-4	ASSPPGGANEKLF
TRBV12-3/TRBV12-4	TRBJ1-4	ASSFLAGPNEKLF
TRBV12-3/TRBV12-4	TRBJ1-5	ASSSRAWEPQH
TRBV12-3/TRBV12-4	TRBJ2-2	ASSLGTHGPGELF
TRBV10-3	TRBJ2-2	ANSPGRNTGELF
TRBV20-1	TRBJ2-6	SASPVLRGANVLT
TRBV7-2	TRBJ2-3	ASSFYSTDTQY
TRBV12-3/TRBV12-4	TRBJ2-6	ASRSSGANVLT
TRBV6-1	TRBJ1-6	ASSGSVRNSPLH
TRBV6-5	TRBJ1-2	ASSYDSMVVYGYT
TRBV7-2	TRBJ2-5	ASSLGGYFDGTQY
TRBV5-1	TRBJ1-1	ASSLPGSYTEAF
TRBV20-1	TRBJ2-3	SAREHLRGGRTDTQY
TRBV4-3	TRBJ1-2	ASSQDRQGSGYT
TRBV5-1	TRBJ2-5	ASSLDPQETQY
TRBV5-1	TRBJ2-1	ASSSPTSGGLNEQF
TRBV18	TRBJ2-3	ASSSGGQGATDTQY
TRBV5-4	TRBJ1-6	ATTDRNSPLH
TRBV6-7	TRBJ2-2	AGICWTGELF
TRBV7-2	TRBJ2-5	ASSLALAGRETQY
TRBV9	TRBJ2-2	ASSSTSSPTGAELF
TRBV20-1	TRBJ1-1	SAPRTGGRTEAF
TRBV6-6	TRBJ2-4	ASIGAGKNIQY
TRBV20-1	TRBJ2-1	SARDPRTTYNEQF
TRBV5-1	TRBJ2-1	ASSWGQGVGNEQF
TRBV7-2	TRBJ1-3	ASSIRPFSNSGNTIY
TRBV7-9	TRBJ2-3	ASSLGVWAADTQY
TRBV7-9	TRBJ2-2	ASSTNRASAGELF
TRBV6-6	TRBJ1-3	ASSSLIGQPHVSGNTIY
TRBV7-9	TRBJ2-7	ASSPPPGPRGEQY
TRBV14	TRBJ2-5	ASSQTGGQETQY
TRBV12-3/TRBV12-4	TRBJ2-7	ASSPPSRGGMVY
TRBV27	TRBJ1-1	ASSLTERTEAF
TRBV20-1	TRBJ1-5	SARDRGGARSNQPQH